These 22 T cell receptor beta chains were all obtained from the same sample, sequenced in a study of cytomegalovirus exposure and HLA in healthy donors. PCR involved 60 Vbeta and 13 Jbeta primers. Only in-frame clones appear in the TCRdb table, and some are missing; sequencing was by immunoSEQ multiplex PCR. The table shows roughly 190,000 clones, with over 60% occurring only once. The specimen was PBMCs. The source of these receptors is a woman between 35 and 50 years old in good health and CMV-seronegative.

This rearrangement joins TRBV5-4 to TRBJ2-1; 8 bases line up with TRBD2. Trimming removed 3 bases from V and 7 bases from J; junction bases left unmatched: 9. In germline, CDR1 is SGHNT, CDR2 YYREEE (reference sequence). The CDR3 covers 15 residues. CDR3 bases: TGTGCCAGCAGCTCGATGGGGACTAGTTTGAATGAGCAGTTCTTC. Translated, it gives CASSSMGTSLNEQFF.

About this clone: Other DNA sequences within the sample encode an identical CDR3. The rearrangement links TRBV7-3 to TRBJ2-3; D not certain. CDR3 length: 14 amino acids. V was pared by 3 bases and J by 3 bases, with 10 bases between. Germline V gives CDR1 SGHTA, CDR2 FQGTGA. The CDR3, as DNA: TGTGCCAGCAGCTTGAGCCATAGTACAGATACGCAGTATTTT. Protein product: CASSLSHSTDTQYF. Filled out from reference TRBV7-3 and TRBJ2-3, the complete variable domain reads GAGVSQTPSNKVTEKGKYVELRCDPISGHTALYWYRQSLGQGPEFLIYFQGTGAADDSGLPNDRFFAVRPEGSVSTLKIQRTERGDSAVYLCASSLSHSTDTQYFGPGTRLTVL.

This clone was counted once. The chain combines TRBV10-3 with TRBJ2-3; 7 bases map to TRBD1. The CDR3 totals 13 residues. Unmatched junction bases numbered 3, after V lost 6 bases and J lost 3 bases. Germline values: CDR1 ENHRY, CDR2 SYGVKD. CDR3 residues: CAISDRETDTQYF. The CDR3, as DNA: TGTGCCATCAGCGACAGGGAAACAGATACGCAGTATTTT.

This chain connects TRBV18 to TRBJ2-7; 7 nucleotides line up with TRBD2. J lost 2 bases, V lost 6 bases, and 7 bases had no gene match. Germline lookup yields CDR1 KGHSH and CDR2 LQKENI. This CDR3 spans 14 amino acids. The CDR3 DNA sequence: TGTGCCAGCTCTGAGGCGGGAGCCCCCTACGAGCAGTACTTC. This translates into CASSEAGAPYEQYF.

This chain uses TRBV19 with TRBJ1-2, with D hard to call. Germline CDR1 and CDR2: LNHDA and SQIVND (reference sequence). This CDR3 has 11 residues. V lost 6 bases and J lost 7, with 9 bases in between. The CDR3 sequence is CASRGGIGYTF. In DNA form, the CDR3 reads TGTGCCAGTAGGGGAGGGATTGGCTACACCTTC.

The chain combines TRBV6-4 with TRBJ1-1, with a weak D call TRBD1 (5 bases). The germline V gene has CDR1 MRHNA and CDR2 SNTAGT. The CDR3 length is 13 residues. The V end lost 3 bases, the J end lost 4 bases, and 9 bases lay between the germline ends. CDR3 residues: CASSEQAGTEAFF. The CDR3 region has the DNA TGTGCCAGCAGTGAACAGGCCGGCACTGAAGCTTTCTTT.

The CDR3 nucleotides are TGTGCCAGCAGCTTAGCTTCTGGACAGGCGAGTCAGCCCCAGCATTTT. Translated, it gives CASSLASGQASQPQHF. J is TRBJ1-5 and V is TRBV7-2; 7 nucleotides align to TRBD1. CDR1 is SGHTA, CDR2 FQGNSA, per germline. Trimming cost V 0 bases and J 6 bases; bases outside gene matches: 8. This CDR3 comprises 16 residues. Combining the CDR3 with reference TRBV7-2 and TRBJ1-5 gives the whole variable domain GAGVSQSPSNKVTEKGKDVELRCDPISGHTALYWYRQSLGQGLEFLIYFQGNSAPDKSGLPSDRFSAERTGGSVSTLTIQRTQQEDSAVYLCASSLASGQASQPQHFGDGTRLSIL.

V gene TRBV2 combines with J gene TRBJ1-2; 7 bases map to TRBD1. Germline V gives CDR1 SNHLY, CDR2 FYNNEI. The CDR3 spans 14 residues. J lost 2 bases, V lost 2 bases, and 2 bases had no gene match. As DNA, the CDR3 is TGTGCCAGCAGTGAACAGGGGGAGAACTATGGCTACACCTTC. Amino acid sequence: CASSEQGENYGYTF.

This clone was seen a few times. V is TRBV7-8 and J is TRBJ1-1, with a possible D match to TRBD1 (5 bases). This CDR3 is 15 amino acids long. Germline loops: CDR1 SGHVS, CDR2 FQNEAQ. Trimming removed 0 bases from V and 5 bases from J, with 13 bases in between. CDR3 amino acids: CASSLANGGGTEAFF. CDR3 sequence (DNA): TGTGCCAGCAGCTTAGCGAACGGGGGTGGGACTGAAGCTTTCTTT.

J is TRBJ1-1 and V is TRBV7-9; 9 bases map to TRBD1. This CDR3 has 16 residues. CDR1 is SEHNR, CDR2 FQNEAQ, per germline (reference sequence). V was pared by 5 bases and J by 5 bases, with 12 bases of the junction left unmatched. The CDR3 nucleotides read TGTGCCAGCAGCCCGGATCCGGGACAGGGTAAAACTGAAGCTTTCTTT. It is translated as CASSPDPGQGKTEAFF.

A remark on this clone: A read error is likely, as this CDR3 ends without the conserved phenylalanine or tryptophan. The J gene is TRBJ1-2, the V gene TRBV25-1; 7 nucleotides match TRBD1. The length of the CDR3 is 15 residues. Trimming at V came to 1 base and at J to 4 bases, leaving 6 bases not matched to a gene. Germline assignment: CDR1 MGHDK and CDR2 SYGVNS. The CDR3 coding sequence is TGTGCCAGCAGTGAATGGGGGACAGCCCGCTATGGCTACACCCTC. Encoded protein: CASSEWGTARYGYTL.

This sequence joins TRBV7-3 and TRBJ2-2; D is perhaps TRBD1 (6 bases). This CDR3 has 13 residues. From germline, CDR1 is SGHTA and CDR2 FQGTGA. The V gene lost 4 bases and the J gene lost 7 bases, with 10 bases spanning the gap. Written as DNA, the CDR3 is TGTGCCAGCAGCTCCGGACAGAACGGGGAGCTGTTTTTT. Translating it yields CASSSGQNGELFF.

CDR3 in DNA: TGTGCCAGCAGTGACAGGGGGCTTGTGATGAACACTGAAGCTTTCTTT. As protein: CASSDRGLVMNTEAFF. The chain links TRBV2 to TRBJ1-1, with 8 bases lining up with TRBD1. V gave up 3 bases and J gave up 0 bases; unmatched junction bases: 6. The CDR3 covers 16 residues. The germline V gene encodes CDR1 SNHLY and CDR2 FYNNEI.

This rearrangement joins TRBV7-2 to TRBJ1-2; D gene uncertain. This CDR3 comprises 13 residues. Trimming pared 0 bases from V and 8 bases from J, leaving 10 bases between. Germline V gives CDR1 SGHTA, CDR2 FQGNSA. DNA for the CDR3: TGTGCCAGCAGCTTAGCGGAGGATCTCGGCTACACCTTC. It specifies CASSLAEDLGYTF.

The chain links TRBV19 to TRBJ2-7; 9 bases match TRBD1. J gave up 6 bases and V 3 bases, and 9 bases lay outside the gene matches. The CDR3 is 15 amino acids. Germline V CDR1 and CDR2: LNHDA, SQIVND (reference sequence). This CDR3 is CASSIFRDRGIEQYF. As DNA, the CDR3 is TGTGCCAGTAGTATCTTCCGAGACAGGGGGATCGAGCAGTACTTC.

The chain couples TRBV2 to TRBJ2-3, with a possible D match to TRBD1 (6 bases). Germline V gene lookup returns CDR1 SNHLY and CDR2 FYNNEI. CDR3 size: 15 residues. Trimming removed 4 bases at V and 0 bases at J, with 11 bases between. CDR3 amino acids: CASSVGQTSTDTQYF. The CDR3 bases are TGTGCCAGCAGTGTCGGACAGACTAGCACAGATACGCAGTATTTT.

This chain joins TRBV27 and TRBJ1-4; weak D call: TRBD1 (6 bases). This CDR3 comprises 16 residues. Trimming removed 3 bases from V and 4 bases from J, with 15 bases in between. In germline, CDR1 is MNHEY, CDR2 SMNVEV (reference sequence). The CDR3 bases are TGTGCCAGCAGTTTGAGGCAGGGGAACTATAATGAAAAACTGTTTTTT. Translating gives CASSLRQGNYNEKLFF.

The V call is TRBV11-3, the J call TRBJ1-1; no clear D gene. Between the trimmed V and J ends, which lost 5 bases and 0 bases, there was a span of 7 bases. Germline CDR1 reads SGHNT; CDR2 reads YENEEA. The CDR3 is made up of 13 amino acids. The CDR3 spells CASSPGVNTEAFF. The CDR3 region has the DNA TGTGCCAGCAGCCCCGGGGTGAACACTGAAGCTTTCTTT.

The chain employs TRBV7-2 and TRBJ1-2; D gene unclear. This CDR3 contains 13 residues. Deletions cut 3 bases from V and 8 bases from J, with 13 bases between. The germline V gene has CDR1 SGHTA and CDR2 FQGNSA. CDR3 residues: CASSLASPRGYTF. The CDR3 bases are TGTGCCAGCAGCTTGGCCTCCCCGAGGGGCTACACCTTC.

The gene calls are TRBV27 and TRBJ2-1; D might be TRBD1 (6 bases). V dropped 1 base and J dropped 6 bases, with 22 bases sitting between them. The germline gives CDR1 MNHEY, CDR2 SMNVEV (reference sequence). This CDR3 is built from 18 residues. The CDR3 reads CASSLYSFGGGTGNEQFF. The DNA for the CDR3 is TGTGCCAGCAGTTTATACTCCTTTGGGGGCGGTACGGGCAATGAGCAGTTCTTC.

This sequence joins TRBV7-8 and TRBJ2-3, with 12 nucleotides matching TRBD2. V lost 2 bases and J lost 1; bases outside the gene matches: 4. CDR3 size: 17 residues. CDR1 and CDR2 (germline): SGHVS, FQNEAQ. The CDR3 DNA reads TGTGCCAGCAGCTTACTAGCGGGAGGGCTGGGCACAGATACGCAGTATTTT. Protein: CASSLLAGGLGTDTQYF.

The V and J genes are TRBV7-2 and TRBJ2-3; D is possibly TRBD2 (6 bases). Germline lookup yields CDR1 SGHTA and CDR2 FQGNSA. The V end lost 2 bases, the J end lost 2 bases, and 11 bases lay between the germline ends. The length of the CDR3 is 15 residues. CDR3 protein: CASSLRSGLTDTQYF. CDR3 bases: TGTGCCAGCAGCTTAAGGTCGGGACTCACAGATACGCAGTATTTT.